Listed below are T cell receptor beta chains from one sample, sequenced in a study of T cell repertoires in cytomegalovirus infection. Via MiXCR, TCRdb re-called the reads, giving one row per CDR3 protein. The sample consists of hundreds of thousands of distinct CDR3 sequences, 9.6% of them appearing once. Material for sequencing was PBMCs. These receptors originate from a human donor in good health (CMV status not recorded). Some clones in this sample may be carry-over from other donors' samples. Each CDR3 is given with its conserved first and last residue. D genes are given only for firm matches. Rows give clone size only sometimes, using once, few, many, or a class for an expanded clone.

J: TRBJ1-5; D: NA; size: many; V: TRBV6-1; DNA: TGTGCCAGCAGTGAAACTGGAGGGTCTTATAGCAATCAGCCCCAGCATTTT; CDR3: CASSETGGSYSNQPQHF
J: TRBJ2-2; D: NA; size: many; V: TRBV2; DNA: TGTGCCAGCAGTGAACGGGGCACCGGGGAGCTGTTTTTT; CDR3: CASSERGTGELFF
J: TRBJ2-1; D: NA; size: few; V: TRBV2; DNA: TGTGCCAGCCGGCCACCGGGGGACAATGAGCAGTTCTTC; CDR3: CASRPPGDNEQFF
J: TRBJ2-5; D: NA; size: many; V: TRBV12-3/TRBV12-4; DNA: TGTGCCAGCAGTTTAAAGGAAGAGACCCAGTACTTC; CDR3: CASSLKEETQYF
J: TRBJ2-7; D: NA; size: many; V: TRBV20-1; DNA: TGCAGTGCTAGTTACAGGGCACACGAGCAGTACTTC; CDR3: CSASYRAHEQYF
J: TRBJ2-3; D: TRBD2; size: many; V: TRBV7-2; DNA: TGTGCCAGCAGCTTTAGGCGGGGGGGAGATACGCAGTATTTT; CDR3: CASSFRRGGDTQYF
J: TRBJ1-1; D: NA; size: many; V: TRBV6-1; DNA: TGTGCCAGCAGTTCGGGGGGGTACACTGAAGCTTTCTTT; CDR3: CASSSGGYTEAFF
J: TRBJ1-1; D: NA; size: NA; V: TRBV20-1; DNA: TGCAGTGCTAGTTTCAGGCACCAATGGTCTGAAGCTTTCTTT; CDR3: CSASFRHQWSEAFF
J: TRBJ1-2; D: NA; size: many; V: TRBV12-3/TRBV12-4; DNA: TGTGCCAGCAGACCGGACAACTATGGCTACACCTTC; CDR3: CASRPDNYGYTF
J: TRBJ1-1; D: NA; size: many; V: TRBV28; DNA: TGTGCCAGCAGTTTACGGTCGGCGGGCAGGGGAGCTTTCTTT; CDR3: CASSLRSAGRGAFF
J: TRBJ1-5; D: NA; size: many; V: TRBV6-2/TRBV6-3; DNA: TGTGCCAGCAGGGGAGGGGCTTGGAGCAATCAGCCCCAGCATTTT; CDR3: CASRGGAWSNQPQHF
J: TRBJ1-4; D: TRBD1; size: few; V: TRBV2; DNA: TGTGCCAGCAGATTCAGACCGACAGGGGCCGGCAATGAAAAACTGTTTTTT; CDR3: CASRFRPTGAGNEKLFF
J: TRBJ2-4; D: TRBD1; size: few; V: TRBV5-4; DNA: TGTGCCAGCAGCTTGGCCGACAGGGGATTGGGAAACATTCAGTACTTC; CDR3: CASSLADRGLGNIQYF
J: TRBJ1-1; D: NA; size: NA; V: TRBV29-1; DNA: TGCAGCGTTGCCAACAGGGAAGCTTTCTTT; CDR3: CSVANREAFF
J: TRBJ2-1; D: NA; size: NA; V: TRBV9; DNA: TGTGCCAGCAGCGTAGATGGCGGCTCCTACAATGAGCAGTTCTTC; CDR3: CASSVDGGSYNEQFF
J: TRBJ2-1; D: NA; size: many; V: TRBV7-8; DNA: TGTGCCAGCAGCCCAAGACTAGAGTTCTATGAGCAGTTCTTC; CDR3: CASSPRLEFYEQFF
J: TRBJ2-1; D: NA; size: few; V: TRBV6-2/TRBV6-3; DNA: TGTGCCAGCAGCTCGGGGGCTTTGAATGAGCAGTTCTTC; CDR3: CASSSGALNEQFF
J: TRBJ2-4; D: TRBD1; size: many; V: TRBV4-2; DNA: TGTGCCAGCAGCCAACCCGACAGGGGGCCGGACATTCAGTACTTC; CDR3: CASSQPDRGPDIQYF